This TCR beta chain was found in a study of blood T cell repertoires in COVID-19. For the study at large: Some COVID-19 samples were acute and others convalescent; all came from the United States, Italy and Spain.

Participants, roughly 18 to 100 years old, spanned some 23 US areas. Cohort allocation depended upon clinical history that participants reported. Germline V CDR1 and CDR2: LNHDA, SQIVND (reference sequence). Trimming cost V 1 base and J 0 bases; bases outside gene matches: 1. The CDR3 covers 18 residues. In the authors' methods: Reference gene primer amplification yielded estimated nucleated cell counts. Produced via immunoSEQ multiplex PCR; TCRdb's table is partial and in-frame only. The V and J calls and clone size come from that table; D and trimming were worked out from the DNA. The table has some 370,000 clones, 75% to 90% seen once.

This sequence was found in a woman between 50 and 59 years old who had recovered from COVID-19. The chain couples TRBV19 to TRBJ2-2; TRBD2 aligns across 14 bases. Sequencing was carried out using PBMCs or T cells enriched from blood (not recorded which). Here the CDR3 DNA reads TGTGCCAGTAGTATAGGACTAGCGGGAGGGACGAACACCGGGGAGCTGTTTTTT. Its protein product is CASSIGLAGGTNTGELFF. The full variable domain, with the rest looked up from reference TRBV19 and TRBJ2-2, is DGGITQSPKYLFRKEGQNVTLSCEQNLNHDAMYWYRQDPGQGLRLIYYSQIVNDFQKGDIAEGYSVSREKKESFPLTVTSAQKNPTAFYLCASSIGLAGGTNTGELFFGEGSRLTVL.